This TCR beta chain was sequenced in a study of T cell responses to AZD1222 COVID-19 vaccine. The study's findings and limits: Close to half of spike-specific TCRs reportedly recognize unmutated variant regions. Spike-wide vaccine-associated CD4 TCRs dominated at 160-218 and 743-854.

The trim removed 1 base at V and 0 bases at J, leaving 4 bases unmatched. This CDR3 is 15 amino acids long. The germline CDR1 and CDR2 sequences are SGHKS and YYEKEE (reference sequence). With regard to this clone: What it binds is unknown.

The protocol was immunoSEQ multiplex PCR, while the TCRdb copy is restricted to in-frame clones and leaves out a portion. The sample shows about 180,000 clones, 90% to 95% of them seen only once. The receptor's source is an adult who received the MenACWY meningococcal vaccine as a control. This sample comprised peripheral blood, obtained 28 days after the second dose of the MenACWY control vaccine. The chain uses TRBV5-5 and TRBJ2-7, with 7 bases that match TRBD2. CDR3 sequence (DNA): TGTGCCAGCAGCTTGACGGGGGGTTCCTCCTACGAGCAGTACTTC. This encodes CASSLTGGSSYEQYF.